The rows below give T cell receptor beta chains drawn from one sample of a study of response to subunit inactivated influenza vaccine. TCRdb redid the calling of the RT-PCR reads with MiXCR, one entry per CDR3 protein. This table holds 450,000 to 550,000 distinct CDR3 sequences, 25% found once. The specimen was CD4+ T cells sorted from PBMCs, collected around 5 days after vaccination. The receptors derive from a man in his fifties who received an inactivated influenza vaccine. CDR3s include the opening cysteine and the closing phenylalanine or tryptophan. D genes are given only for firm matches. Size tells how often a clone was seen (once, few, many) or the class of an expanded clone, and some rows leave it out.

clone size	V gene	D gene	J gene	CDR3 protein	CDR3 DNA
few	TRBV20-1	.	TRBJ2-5	CSARDNGETQYF	TGCAGTGCTAGAGATAATGGGGAGACCCAGTACTTC
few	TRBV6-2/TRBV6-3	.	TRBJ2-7	CASSPDRISYEQYF	TGTGCCAGCAGCCCGGACAGAATCTCCTACGAGCAGTACTTC
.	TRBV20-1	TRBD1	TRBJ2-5	CSAISRGRQETQYF	TGCAGTGCAATCTCCAGGGGGCGGCAAGAGACCCAGTACTTC
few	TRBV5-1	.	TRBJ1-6	CASSLAGNTNSPLHF	TGCGCCAGCAGCTTGGCGGGGAACACTAATTCACCCCTCCACTTT
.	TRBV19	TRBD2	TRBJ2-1	CASSPSGSWNEQFF	TGTGCCAGTAGTCCGAGCGGGAGTTGGAATGAGCAGTTCTTC
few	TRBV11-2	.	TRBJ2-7	CASSRIGLALDEQYF	TGTGCCAGCAGCCGAATAGGCCTAGCGCTCGACGAGCAGTACTTC
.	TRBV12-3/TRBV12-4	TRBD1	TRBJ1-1	CASSPGQGGEAFF	TGTGCCAGCAGTCCGGGACAGGGAGGTGAAGCTTTCTTT
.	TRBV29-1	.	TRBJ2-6	CSVDQTLHSGANVLTF	TGCAGCGTGGACCAAACACTTCACTCTGGGGCCAACGTCCTGACTTTC
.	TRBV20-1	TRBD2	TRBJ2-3	CSARDPSGGTDTQYF	TGCAGTGCTAGAGATCCTAGCGGGGGAACAGATACGCAGTATTTT
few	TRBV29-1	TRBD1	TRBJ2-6	CSVTLTGDGANVLTF	TGCAGCGTAACTTTGACAGGGGACGGGGCCAACGTCCTGACTTTC
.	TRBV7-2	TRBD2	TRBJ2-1	CASSLGYGTSGGEQFF	TGTGCCAGCAGCTTAGGTTATGGGACTAGCGGGGGTGAGCAGTTCTTC
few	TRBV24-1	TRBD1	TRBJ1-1	CATSDWGTGQAFF	TGTGCCACCAGTGATTGGGGGACAGGGCAAGCTTTCTTT
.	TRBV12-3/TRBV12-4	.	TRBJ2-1	CASQDSNFRNEQFF	TGTGCCAGCCAAGACAGTAATTTCAGGAATGAGCAGTTCTTC
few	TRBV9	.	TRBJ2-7	CASSVLSGPTYEQYF	TGTGCCAGCAGCGTATTGTCCGGGCCAACCTACGAGCAGTACTTC
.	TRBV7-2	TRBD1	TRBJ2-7	CASSYRTGPYEQYF	TGTGCCAGCAGCTATAGGACAGGACCCTACGAGCAGTACTTC
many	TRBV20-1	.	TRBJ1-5	CSAPGQPQHF	TGCAGTGCTCCGGGGCAGCCCCAGCATTTT
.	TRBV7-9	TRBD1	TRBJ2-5	CASTLGVRGRETQYF	TGTGCCAGCACCCTAGGGGTCAGGGGGAGAGAGACCCAGTACTTC
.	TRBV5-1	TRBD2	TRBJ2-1	CASSSLSGLAEYNEQFF	TGCGCCAGCAGCTCCCTTTCCGGACTAGCGGAATACAATGAGCAGTTCTTC
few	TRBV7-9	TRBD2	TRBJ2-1	CASSLDGSGRASNEQFF	TGTGCCAGCAGCTTAGACGGAAGCGGGAGGGCCAGCAATGAGCAGTTCTTC
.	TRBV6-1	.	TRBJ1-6	CATKLRQGFSPLHF	TGTGCCACCAAACTCCGGCAGGGGTTTTCACCCCTCCACTTT
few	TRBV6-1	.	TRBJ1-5	CASSEEGGQPQHF	TGTGCCAGCAGTGAGGAAGGGGGGCAGCCCCAGCATTTT
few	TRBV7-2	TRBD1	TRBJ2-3	CASSIKQGRTDTQYF	TGTGCCAGCAGCATTAAACAGGGGCGCACAGATACGCAGTATTTT
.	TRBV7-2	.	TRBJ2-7	CASSFSRTDEQYF	TGTGCCAGCAGCTTTTCCCGGACCGACGAGCAGTACTTC
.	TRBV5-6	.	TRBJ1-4	CASSTFDSTANEKLFF	TGTGCCAGCAGCACCTTCGACAGTACAGCTAATGAAAAACTGTTTTTT
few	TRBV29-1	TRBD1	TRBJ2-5	CSVSSGTDGETQYF	TGCAGCGTTTCTTCCGGGACAGACGGAGAGACCCAGTACTTC
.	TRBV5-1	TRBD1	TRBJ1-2	CASSTGTARYGYTF	TGCGCCAGCAGCACAGGGACAGCAAGATATGGCTACACCTTC
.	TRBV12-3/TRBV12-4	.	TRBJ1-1	CASSFKSGEAFF	TGTGCCAGCAGTTTTAAATCAGGGGAAGCTTTCTTT
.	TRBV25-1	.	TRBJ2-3	CASRDGRFTDTQYF	TGTGCCAGTCGGGACGGCCGGTTCACAGATACGCAGTATTTT
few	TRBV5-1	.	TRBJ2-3	CASSLLGYSPDTQYF	TGCGCCAGCAGCTTGTTAGGGTATAGCCCAGATACGCAGTATTTT
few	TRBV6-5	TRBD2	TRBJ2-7	CASSHRTSGRKGYEQYF	TGTGCCAGCAGTCACCGGACTAGCGGGAGGAAAGGCTACGAGCAGTACTTC
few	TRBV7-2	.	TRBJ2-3	CASSLAARRSTDTQYF	TGTGCCAGCAGCTTAGCTGCGCGACGTAGCACAGATACGCAGTATTTT
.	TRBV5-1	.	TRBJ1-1	CASGLDRNTEAFF	TGCGCCAGCGGGTTGGACAGGAACACTGAAGCTTTCTTT
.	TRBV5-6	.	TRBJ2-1	CASSLGDLNYNEQFF	TGTGCCAGCAGCTTGGGGGACTTAAACTACAATGAGCAGTTCTTC
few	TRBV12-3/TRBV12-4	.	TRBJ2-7	CASSLNRNEQYF	TGTGCCAGCAGTTTAAACAGAAACGAGCAGTACTTC
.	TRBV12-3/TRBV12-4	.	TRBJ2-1	CASSKKSGWSYNEQFF	TGTGCCAGCAGCAAAAAAAGCGGCTGGTCCTACAATGAGCAGTTCTTC
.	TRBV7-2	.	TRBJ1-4	CASSRDGPNEKLFF	TGTGCCAGCAGCCGGGACGGCCCTAATGAAAAACTGTTTTTT
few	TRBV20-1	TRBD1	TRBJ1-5	CSARIEGAGIQPQHF	TGCAGTGCTAGGATAGAGGGGGCCGGGATTCAGCCCCAGCATTTT
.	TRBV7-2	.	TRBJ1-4	CASSSSGEKLFF	TGTGCCAGCAGCTCGTCAGGGGAAAAACTGTTTTTT
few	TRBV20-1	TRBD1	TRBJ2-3	CSARDRVRTDTQYF	TGCAGTGCTAGGGACAGGGTTCGCACAGATACGCAGTATTTT
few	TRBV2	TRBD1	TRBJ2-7	CASGGQGVGEQYF	TGTGCCAGCGGAGGACAGGGGGTAGGCGAGCAGTACTTC
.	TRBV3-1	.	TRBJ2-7	CASSPSGLLSYEQYF	TGTGCCAGCAGCCCCTCCGGACTCCTCTCCTACGAGCAGTACTTC
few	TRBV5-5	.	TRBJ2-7	CASSMDRRGQYF	TGTGCCAGCAGCATGGACAGGCGGGGGCAGTACTTC
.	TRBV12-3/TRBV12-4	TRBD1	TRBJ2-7	CASSLGTGASEQYF	TGTGCCAGCAGTTTAGGGACAGGAGCCTCCGAGCAGTACTTC
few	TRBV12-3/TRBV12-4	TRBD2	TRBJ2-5	CASSAIAGETQYF	TGTGCCAGCAGTGCCATAGCGGGGGAGACCCAGTACTTC
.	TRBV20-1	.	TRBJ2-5	CSATLRGETQYF	TGCAGTGCTACCCTCCGCGGAGAGACCCAGTACTTC
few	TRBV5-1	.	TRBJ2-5	CASSFTTQETQYF	TGCGCCAGCAGCTTCACAACCCAAGAGACCCAGTACTTC
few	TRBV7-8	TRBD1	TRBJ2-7	CASSFNRRQGPSYEQYF	TGTGCCAGCAGCTTCAATAGGAGACAGGGCCCATCCTACGAGCAGTACTTC
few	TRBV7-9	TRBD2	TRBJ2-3	CASREGTDTQYF	TGTGCCAGCCGGGAGGGCACAGATACGCAGTATTTT
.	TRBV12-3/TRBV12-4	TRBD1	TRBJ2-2	CAGTDTGELFF	TGTGCGGGGACAGACACCGGGGAGCTGTTTTTT
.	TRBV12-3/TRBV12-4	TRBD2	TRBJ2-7	CASSYSPSGTYEQYF	TGTGCCAGCAGTTACAGTCCTAGCGGGACCTACGAGCAGTACTTC
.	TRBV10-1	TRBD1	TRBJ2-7	CASSDTGGSYEQYF	TGCGCCAGCAGTGATACAGGGGGCTCCTACGAGCAGTACTTC
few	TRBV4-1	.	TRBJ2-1	CASSQVEAPYNEQFF	TGCGCCAGCAGCCAAGTGGAGGCACCCTACAATGAGCAGTTCTTC
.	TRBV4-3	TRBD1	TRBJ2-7	CASSQDIGQGETYEQYF	TGCGCCAGCAGCCAAGATATAGGGCAGGGGGAAACCTACGAGCAGTACTTC
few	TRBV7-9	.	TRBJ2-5	CASSSIRPIPGEAQYF	TGTGCCAGCAGCTCCATTCGGCCCATTCCAGGGGAGGCCCAGTACTTC
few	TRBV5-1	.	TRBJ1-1	CASGAELNTEAFF	TGCGCCAGCGGGGCTGAGCTGAACACTGAAGCTTTCTTT
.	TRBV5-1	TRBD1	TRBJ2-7	CASSARQGSYEQYF	TGCGCCAGCAGCGCTCGACAGGGATCCTACGAGCAGTACTTC
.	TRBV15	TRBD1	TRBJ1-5	CATSRDRGNQPQHF	TGTGCCACCAGCAGGGACAGGGGGAATCAGCCCCAGCATTTT
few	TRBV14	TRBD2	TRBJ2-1	CASSQVAGGPRNEQFF	TGTGCCAGCAGCCAAGTCGCGGGAGGGCCGAGGAATGAGCAGTTCTTC
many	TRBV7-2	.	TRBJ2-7	CASTQGGGLSYEQYF	TGTGCCAGCACCCAAGGGGGGGGCCTGTCCTACGAGCAGTACTTC